The rows below give T cell receptor beta chains drawn from one sample of a study of T cell responses to AZD1222 COVID-19 vaccine. The repertoire was sequenced with immunoSEQ multiplex PCR; TCRdb's copy has only in-frame clones and lacks some. Of some 160,000 clones listed, roughly 85% were seen once; the top ten hold about 1%. The source was peripheral blood, collected 28 days after the second AZD1222 dose. The receptor set was obtained from an adult who received the AZD1222 COVID-19 vaccine. The CDR3 runs from the conserved cysteine through the conserved F or W. The D gene is left open where the match is weak. Size values are once, few and many counts, or a class for expanded clones, and some rows have none.

j_call clone_size v_call d_call cdr3_aa cdr3_nt
TRBJ2-3 NA TRBV3-1/TRBV3-2 TRBD2 CASSPAGFTDTQYF TGTGCCAGCAGCCCAGCGGGGTTCACAGATACGCAGTATTTT
TRBJ1-2 NA TRBV7-9 TRBD1 CASSLLGTGVSGYTF TGTGCCAGCAGCCTCCTGGGGACAGGGGTTAGTGGCTACACCTTC
TRBJ1-6 NA TRBV10-2 TRBD1 CASSESRQGNSPLHF TGCGCCAGCAGTGAGTCTAGACAGGGGAATTCACCCCTCCACTTT
TRBJ2-1 NA TRBV6-5 TRBD1 CASRVTGGVYNEQFF TGTGCCAGCAGGGTGACAGGGGGCGTGTACAATGAGCAGTTCTTC
TRBJ2-6 few TRBV5-6 NA CASSRGPGANVLTF TGTGCCAGCAGCCGGGGGCCTGGGGCCAACGTCCTGACTTTC
TRBJ2-3 NA TRBV6-5 NA CASSRGGDTQYF TGTGCCAGCAGCAGGGGAGGGGATACGCAGTATTTT
TRBJ1-6 NA TRBV7-2 NA CASSPGRGLPLHF TGTGCCAGCAGCCCAGGGAGGGGACTACCCCTCCACTTT
TRBJ1-2 NA TRBV3-1/TRBV3-2 NA CASSPTNNANYGYTF TGTGCCAGCAGCCCCACAAACAACGCTAACTATGGCTACACCTTC
TRBJ1-2 NA TRBV11-2 TRBD1 CASSKPGQRLYGYTF TGTGCCAGCAGCAAACCGGGACAGCGCCTCTATGGCTACACCTTC
TRBJ2-1 NA TRBV19 TRBD1 CASSMRQGAYNEQFF TGTGCCAGTAGTATGCGACAGGGCGCCTACAATGAGCAGTTCTTC
TRBJ2-7 NA TRBV2 TRBD1 CATKGQGSSYEQYF TGTGCCACCAAGGGACAGGGGAGCTCCTACGAGCAGTACTTC
TRBJ2-3 NA TRBV3-1/TRBV3-2 NA CASSQVGGGDTQYF TGTGCCAGCAGCCAAGTCGGTGGGGGGGATACGCAGTATTTT
TRBJ2-1 NA TRBV7-9 NA CASSAHMGGLRDEQFF TGTGCCAGCAGCGCCCATATGGGGGGACTTAGGGATGAGCAGTTCTTC
TRBJ2-5 NA TRBV6-2/TRBV6-3 NA CASSYGAGAQETQYF TGTGCCAGCAGTTACGGTGCGGGGGCCCAAGAGACCCAGTACTTC
TRBJ2-2 NA TRBV19 TRBD1 CASTGGIYSGELFF TGTGCCAGTACAGGGGGCATATATTCCGGGGAGCTGTTTTTT
TRBJ1-2 NA TRBV5-6 TRBD1 CASSLRQGDGYTF TGTGCCAGCAGCTTAAGACAGGGAGATGGCTACACCTTC
TRBJ1-2 NA TRBV5-1 NA CASSLGRDYGYTF TGCGCCAGCAGCTTGGGACGGGACTATGGCTACACCTTC
TRBJ2-7 few TRBV18 NA CASSLGRGSDEQYF TGTGCCAGCTCACTTGGCAGGGGTAGCGACGAGCAGTACTTC